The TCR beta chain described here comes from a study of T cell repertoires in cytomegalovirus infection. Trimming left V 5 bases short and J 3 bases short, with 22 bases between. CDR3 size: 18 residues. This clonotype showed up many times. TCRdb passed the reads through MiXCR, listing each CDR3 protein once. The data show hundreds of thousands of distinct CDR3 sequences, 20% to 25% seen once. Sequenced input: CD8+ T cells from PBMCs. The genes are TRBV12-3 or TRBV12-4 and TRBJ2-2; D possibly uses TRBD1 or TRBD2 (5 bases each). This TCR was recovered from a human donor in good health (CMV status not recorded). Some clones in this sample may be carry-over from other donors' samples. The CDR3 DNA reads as TGTGCCAGCAGTGGGGATACCTCGAGGGGAACGGACACCGGGGAGCTGTTTTTT. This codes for CASSGDTSRGTDTGELFF.